Following are 26 T cell receptor beta chains from one sample sequenced in a study of long-term antiretroviral therapy in people with HIV. A v3.0 immunoSEQ assay was performed at survey level. Clones were read by immunoSEQ multiplex PCR, and TCRdb kept only the in-frame ones, dropping some. The repertoire holds tens of thousands of clones, roughly 90% seen once, with just over 3.5% in the top ten. This sample comprised unsorted PBMCs, obtained 1.8 years after starting antiretroviral therapy. The source of these receptors is a woman aged 18-29 years with HIV.

The count of this clone is one. The CDR3 DNA reads TGCGCCAGCAGCCATCCGGGACTAGGTTACGAGCAGTACTTC. Translated: CASSHPGLGYEQYF. This chain joins TRBV4-1 and TRBJ2-7; 8 positions match TRBD2. CDR3 size: 14 residues. Trimming at V came to 3 bases and at J to 4 bases, leaving 5 bases not matched to a gene. Germline V gene lookup returns CDR1 MGHRA and CDR2 YSYEKL.

The V gene is TRBV6-5, the J gene TRBJ1-1, with a tentative D call TRBD1 (5 bases). V lost 10 bases and J lost 3, with 12 bases in between. The germline V gene has CDR1 MNHEY and CDR2 SVGAGI. The CDR3 loop spans 12 amino acids. The CDR3 DNA reads as TGTGCCATAGGAAGGGGCGACACTGAAGCTTTCTTT. Residues: CAIGRGDTEAFF.

The chain carries TRBV2 and TRBJ1-3, with D maybe TRBD1 (5 bases). This CDR3 region has 12 residues. Trimming took 8 bases from V and 5 from J, leaving 10 bases between them. From germline, CDR1 is SNHLY and CDR2 FYNNEI. The CDR3: CASLDTRNTIYF. The CDR3 DNA reads TGTGCCAGCCTGGACACCCGAAACACCATATATTTT.

The CDR3 DNA reads TGTGCCAGCAGTTTATCGCTAGGTTCCTATAATTCACCCCTCCACTTT. This encodes CASSLSLGSYNSPLHF. This rearrangement joins TRBV27 to TRBJ1-6; D gene ambiguous. V lost 0 bases to trimming and J lost 1 base, with 7 bases between them. Per germline, CDR1 MNHEY and CDR2 SMNVEV (reference sequence). CDR3 length equals 16 residues.

The chain links TRBV4-1 to TRBJ2-3, with unresolved D. The V end was cut by 3 bases, the J end by 0 bases, with 10 bases between. CDR1 is MGHRA and CDR2 is YSYEKL in the germline V gene. The length of the CDR3 is 15 residues. CDR3 region: CASSQSAFSTDTQYF. DNA of the CDR3: TGCGCCAGCAGCCAGTCTGCTTTTAGCACAGATACGCAGTATTTT.

This chain links TRBV5-4 with TRBJ2-6, with TRBD1 matching over 9 bases. The J segment lost 2 bases and the V segment lost 2 bases, leaving 2 bases of the junction unmatched. Looked up from germline, CDR1 is SGHNT and CDR2 is YYREEE (reference sequence). This CDR3 is built from 16 residues. CDR3 coding DNA: TGTGCCAGCAGCTTCGGGACAGGGACTGGGGCCAACGTCCTGACTTTC. Translation: CASSFGTGTGANVLTF.

The chain uses TRBV5-1 and TRBJ2-7, with a weak D call TRBD2 (6 bases). V was clipped by 4 bases and J by 2 bases, with 16 bases between them. Germline V CDR1 and CDR2: SGHRS, YFSETQ. The CDR3 contains 15 residues. The CDR3 loop is CASSPPGVLTYEQYF. CDR3 in DNA: TGCGCCAGCAGCCCCCCGGGGGTACTTACCTACGAGCAGTACTTC. The full variable domain, in which reference TRBV5-1 and TRBJ2-7 provide the parts outside the CDR3, is KAGVTQTPRYLIKTRGQQVTLSCSPISGHRSVSWYQQTPGQGLQFLFEYFSETQRNKGNFPGRFSGRQFSNSRSEMNVSTLELGDSALYLCASSPPGVLTYEQYFGPGTRLTVT.

This chain joins TRBV6-1 and TRBJ1-4; D unclear. Trimming pared 6 bases from V and 4 bases from J, leaving 15 bases between. This CDR3 has 15 amino acids. CDR1 and CDR2 (germline): MNHNS, SASEGT. CDR3 sequence: CASSGPSVLNEKLFF. The CDR3, as DNA: TGTGCCAGCAGCGGGCCATCCGTCCTTAATGAAAAACTGTTTTTT.

This clone was observed a single time. This chain joins TRBV7-8 and TRBJ2-7; D possibly matches TRBD1 or TRBD2 (5 bases each). The V gene lost 11 bases and the J gene lost 2 bases, with 19 bases spanning the gap. Germline V gene sequence: CDR1 SGHVS, CDR2 FQNEAQ. The CDR3 consists of 14 residues. CDR3 sequence reads: CACGRAGSAYEQYF. DNA for the CDR3: TGTGCCTGTGGAAGGGCAGGGAGTGCCTACGAGCAGTACTTC. Drawing the rest from reference TRBV7-8 and TRBJ2-7, the complete variable domain is GAGVSQSPRYKVAKRGQDVALRCDPISGHVSLFWYQQALGQGPEFLTYFQNEAQLDKSGLPSDRFFAERPEGSVSTLKIQRTQQEDSAVYLCACGRAGSAYEQYFGPGTRLTVT.

CDR3 sequence: CASTGGRVGGELFF. The CDR3 nucleotides are TGTGCCAGCACCGGGGGGAGGGTTGGCGGGGAGCTGTTTTTT. The chain employs TRBV7-2 and TRBJ2-2, with 7 positions matching TRBD2. V was clipped by 7 bases and J by 7 bases; unmatched bases: 9. Germline CDR1 SGHTA, CDR2 FQGNSA. CDR3 size: 14 residues.

This chain connects TRBV25-1 to TRBJ2-2; a possible D gene is TRBD2 (6 bases). Per the germline V gene, CDR1 is MGHDK and CDR2 is SYGVNS. CDR3 size: 14 residues. V was cut by 7 bases and J by 5 bases, with 14 bases left in between. The DNA for the CDR3 is TGTGCCAGCACCACTTCCGGGGGAACCGGGGAGCTGTTTTTT. The encoded protein is CASTTSGGTGELFF.

The chain joins TRBV2 to TRBJ1-1; 9 bases line up with TRBD1. This CDR3 contains 16 residues. Germline-derived CDR1 and CDR2 are SNHLY and FYNNEI. V gave up 6 bases and J gave up 0 bases; unmatched junction bases: 8. The CDR3 reads CASRSGTGFMNTEAFF. The CDR3 nucleotides read TGTGCCAGCAGATCCGGGACAGGGTTCATGAACACTGAAGCTTTCTTT.

Concerning this clone: At one of its ends the junction is not consistent with the germline gene, which may arise from a read error. The V gene is TRBV5-4, the J gene TRBJ2-7; weak D call: TRBD1 (5 bases). In germline, CDR1 is SGHNT, CDR2 YYREEE (reference sequence). This CDR3 is 13 amino acids long. In DNA, the CDR3 is TGCGCCAGCAGCCAGGACATCTCCTACGAGCAGTACTTC. It translates to CASSQDISYEQYF.

The J gene is TRBJ1-1, the V gene TRBV7-3, with D perhaps matching TRBD1 (6 bases). Germline assignment: CDR1 SGHTA and CDR2 FQGTGA. The V end lost 2 bases, the J end lost 1 base, and 11 bases lay between the germline ends. The CDR3 sequence is 15 residues long. The CDR3 bases are TGTGCCAGCAGCTTATCCGGGACACAGAACACTGAAGCTTTCTTT. Its translation is CASSLSGTQNTEAFF.

V gene TRBV7-2 combines with J gene TRBJ2-2; D remains ambiguous. CDR3 length: 13 residues. The V gene lost 5 bases and the J gene lost 4 bases, with 8 bases spanning the gap. The germline V gene has CDR1 SGHTA and CDR2 FQGNSA. This CDR3 is CASSPVLTGELFF. As DNA, the CDR3 is TGTGCCAGCAGCCCGGTTCTCACCGGGGAGCTGTTTTTT.

In this sample, this clone turned up once. DNA for the CDR3: TGTGCCAGCTCACCTATCGGACGGGTGGAGTACACCTTC. Protein sequence: CASSPIGRVEYTF. The gene calls are TRBV18 and TRBJ1-2; the D is unclear. Germline CDR1 KGHSH, CDR2 LQKENI. The CDR3 totals 13 residues. Trimming shortened V by 3 bases and J by 11 bases, and 16 bases separated the two germline ends.

This sequence joins TRBV11-1 and TRBJ2-7, with 15 nucleotides matching TRBD2. The V segment lost 4 bases and the J segment 4 bases; nucleotides outside the gene matches: 5. This CDR3 is built from 16 residues. The V gene's germline CDR1 is SGHAT and CDR2 FQDESV (reference sequence). CDR3 sequence (DNA): TGTGCCAGCAGCTCCCCTGGGACTAGCGGGAGGTACGAGCAGTACTTC. It encodes CASSSPGTSGRYEQYF.

The rearrangement joins TRBV4-3 to TRBJ2-7; D gene unclear. V gave up 0 bases and J gave up 6 bases, with 18 bases separating them. The CDR3 covers 16 residues. Germline CDR1 and CDR2: LGHNA and YSLEER. In nucleotides, the CDR3 is TGCGCCAGCAGCCAAGATCCGCTGATAGCTTTCGGCGAGCAGTACTTC. It encodes CASSQDPLIAFGEQYF.

For the CDR3, the DNA is TGTGCCAGTGCCGGGACTAGCGGGATTATGGGTGAGCAGTTCTTC. As protein: CASAGTSGIMGEQFF. The chain joins TRBV19 to TRBJ2-1; 13 nucleotides agree with TRBD2. V shed 8 bases, J shed 9 bases, and the junction held 10 bases outside the gene matches. The CDR3 covers 15 residues. Looked up from germline, CDR1 is LNHDA and CDR2 is SQIVND (reference sequence).

The V and J genes are TRBV25-1 and TRBJ2-7; D remains ambiguous. CDR3 length: 11 residues. The V end lost 5 bases, the J end lost 4 bases, and 6 bases lay between the germline ends. CDR1 and CDR2 (germline): MGHDK, SYGVNS. The CDR3 DNA sequence: TGTGCCAGCAGTCCCCGTTACGAGCAGTACTTC. Protein: CASSPRYEQYF.

The V and J genes are TRBV6-6 and TRBJ1-1; maybe TRBD1 (6 bases). The V and J ends lost 7 bases and 8 bases respectively, with 14 bases between them. CDR3 size: 12 residues. Germline V gives CDR1 MNHNY, CDR2 SVGAGI (reference sequence). The CDR3 region is CASTYGGGEAFF. CDR3 sequence (DNA): TGTGCCAGCACCTACGGTGGGGGCGAAGCTTTCTTT.

The V and J genes are TRBV5-4 and TRBJ2-1; 12 bases line up with TRBD1. Germline V lookup: CDR1 SGHNT, CDR2 YYREEE (reference sequence). The CDR3 extends over 17 amino acids. V lost 8 bases and J lost 3; bases outside the gene matches: 12. The chain's CDR3 is CASGTGGHVGSYNEQFF. The CDR3 DNA reads TGTGCCAGTGGGACAGGGGGCCACGTGGGGAGCTACAATGAGCAGTTCTTC. Full variable domain (outside the CDR3, taken from reference TRBV5-4 and TRBJ2-1): ETGVTQSPTHLIKTRGQQVTLRCSSQSGHNTVSWYQQALGQGPQFIFQYYREEENGRGNFPPRFSGLQFPNYSSELNVNALELDDSALYLCASGTGGHVGSYNEQFFGPGTRLTVL.

This clone was found once. V and J are TRBV19 and TRBJ2-3; D ambiguous. This CDR3 is built from 11 residues. Trimming left V 6 bases short and J 4 bases short, with 5 bases between. CDR1 and CDR2 from the germline V gene are LNHDA and SQIVND (reference sequence). The CDR3 spells CASRHADTQYF. Here the CDR3 DNA reads TGTGCCAGTAGGCATGCAGATACGCAGTATTTT.

The rearrangement uses TRBV6-5 and TRBJ2-7; TRBD2 might be the D (7 bases). Germline CDR1 MNHEY, CDR2 SVGAGI. The CDR3 runs 14 residues. V was clipped by 6 bases and J by 6 bases, with 18 bases between them. CDR3 bases: TGTGCCAGCAGGGCCCCTGGGGGAGGGGGCGAGCAGTACTTC. Its translation is CASRAPGGGGEQYF.

The chain uses TRBV15 and TRBJ2-7; 11 bases are shared with TRBD2. J lost 1 base, V lost 1 base, and 0 bases had no gene match. This CDR3 spans 15 amino acids. Germline CDR1 LNHNV, CDR2 YYDKDF (reference sequence). Here the CDR3 reads CATSRGTSGSYEQYF. In DNA form, the CDR3 reads TGTGCCACCAGCAGAGGGACTAGCGGGTCCTACGAGCAGTACTTC. The complete variable domain, with remaining parts taken from reference TRBV15 and TRBJ2-7, reads DAMVIQNPRYQVTQFGKPVTLSCSQTLNHNVMYWYQQKSSQAPKLLFHYYDKDFNNEADTPDNFQSRRPNTSFCFLDIRSPGLGDTAMYLCATSRGTSGSYEQYFGPGTRLTVT.

This chain joins TRBV14 and TRBJ2-1; 7 nucleotides agree with TRBD2. This CDR3 region has 13 residues. The V gene's germline CDR1 is SGHDN and CDR2 FVKESK. Losses at the gene ends were 3 bases for V and 8 bases for J; bases not matched to a gene: 4. CDR3 loop: CASSHLTSDEQFF. The CDR3 DNA sequence: TGTGCCAGCAGCCACCTTACTAGCGATGAGCAGTTCTTC.